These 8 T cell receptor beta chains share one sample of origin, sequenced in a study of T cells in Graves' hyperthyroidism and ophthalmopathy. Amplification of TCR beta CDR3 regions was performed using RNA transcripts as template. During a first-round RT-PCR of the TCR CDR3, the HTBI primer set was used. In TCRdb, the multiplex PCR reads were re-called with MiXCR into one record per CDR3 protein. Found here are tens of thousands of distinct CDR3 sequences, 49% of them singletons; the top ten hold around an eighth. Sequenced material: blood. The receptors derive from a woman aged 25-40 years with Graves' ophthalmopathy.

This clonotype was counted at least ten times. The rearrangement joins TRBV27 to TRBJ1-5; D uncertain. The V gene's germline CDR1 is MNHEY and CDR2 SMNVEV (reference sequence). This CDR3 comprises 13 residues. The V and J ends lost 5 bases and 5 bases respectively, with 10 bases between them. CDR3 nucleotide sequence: TGTGCCAGCAGTGCCTGGAGGGATCAGCCCCAGCATTTT. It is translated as CASSAWRDQPQHF.

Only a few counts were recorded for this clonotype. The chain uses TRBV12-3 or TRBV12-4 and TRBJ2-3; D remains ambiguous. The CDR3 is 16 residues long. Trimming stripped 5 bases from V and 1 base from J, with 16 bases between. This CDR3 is CASSPEWGRGTDTQYF. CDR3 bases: TGTGCCAGCAGTCCAGAGTGGGGTCGGGGCACAGATACGCAGTATTTT.

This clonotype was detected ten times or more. The CDR3 spells CASSYGQGEYNEQFF. DNA for the CDR3: TGTGCCAGCAGTTACGGACAGGGAGAATACAATGAGCAGTTCTTC. The gene calls are TRBV6-6 and TRBJ2-1; 8 bases map to TRBD1. Germline V gene data show CDR1 as MNHNY and CDR2 as SVGAGI (reference sequence). Losses at the gene ends were 2 bases for V and 4 bases for J; bases not matched to a gene: 4. This CDR3 spans 15 amino acids.

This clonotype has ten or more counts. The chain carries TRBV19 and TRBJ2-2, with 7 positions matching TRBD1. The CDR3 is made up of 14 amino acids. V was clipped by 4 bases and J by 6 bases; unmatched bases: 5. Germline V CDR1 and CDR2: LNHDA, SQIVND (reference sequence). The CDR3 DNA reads TGTGCCAGTAGTACCGGACAGGAGGCCGGGGAGCTGTTTTTT. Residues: CASSTGQEAGELFF.

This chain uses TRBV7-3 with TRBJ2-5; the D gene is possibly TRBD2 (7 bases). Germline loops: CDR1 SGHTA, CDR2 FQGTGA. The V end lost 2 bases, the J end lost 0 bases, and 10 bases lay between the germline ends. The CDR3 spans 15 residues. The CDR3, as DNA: TGTGCCAGCAGCTTAGGGCGGGGGCACCAAGAGACCCAGTACTTC. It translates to CASSLGRGHQETQYF.

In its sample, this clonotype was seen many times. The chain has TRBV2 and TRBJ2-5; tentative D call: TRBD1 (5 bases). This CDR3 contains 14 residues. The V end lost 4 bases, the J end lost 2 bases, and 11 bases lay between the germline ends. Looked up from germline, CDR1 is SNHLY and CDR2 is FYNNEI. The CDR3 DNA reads TGTGCCAGCAGTGTCCAGGGCTGGCAAGAGACCCAGTACTTC. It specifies CASSVQGWQETQYF.

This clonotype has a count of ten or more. CDR3 region: CSARDPDRVSEKLFF. In nucleotides, the CDR3 is TGCAGTGCTAGAGACCCCGACAGGGTATCTGAAAAACTGTTTTTT. The chain links TRBV20-1 to TRBJ1-4; 7 nucleotides line up with TRBD1. V shed 0 bases, J shed 7 bases, and the junction held 8 bases outside the gene matches. This CDR3 region has 15 residues. The germline CDR1 and CDR2 sequences are DFQATT and SNEGSKA (reference sequence).

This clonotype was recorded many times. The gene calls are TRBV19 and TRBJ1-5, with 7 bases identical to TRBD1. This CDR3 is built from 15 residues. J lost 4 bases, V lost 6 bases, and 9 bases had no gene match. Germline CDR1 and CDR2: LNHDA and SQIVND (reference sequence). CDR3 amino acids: CASRIRQGRNQPQHF. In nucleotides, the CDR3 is TGTGCCAGTAGGATCCGACAGGGACGGAATCAGCCCCAGCATTTT.